This T cell receptor (beta chain) appears in the sequencing data of a study of T cell responses to AZD1222 COVID-19 vaccine. The table came from immunoSEQ multiplex PCR; TCRdb's copy has only in-frame clones and leaves some out. The sample contains about 160,000 clones, more than 80% of which appear only once. Trimming removed 0 bases from V and 4 bases from J, with 9 bases in between. The CDR3 consists of 14 residues. The germline V gene encodes CDR1 MGHRA and CDR2 YSYEKL. The TCR was taken from an adult in good health. The sample here was peripheral blood, taken on day 0 of AZD1222 vaccination. The chain uses TRBV4-1 and TRBJ1-2, with D possibly matching TRBD1 (5 bases). CDR3 nucleotides: TGCGCCAGCAGCCAAGATGAGAGGGGCTATGGCTACACCTTC. This codes for CASSQDERGYGYTF.